The source of this T cell receptor beta chain is a study of blood T cell repertoires in COVID-19. The protocol was immunoSEQ multiplex PCR, while the TCRdb copy is restricted to in-frame clones and leaves out a portion. Of fewer than 250,000 clones in the sample, around 76% were seen once. CDR1 is MGHRA, CDR2 YSYEKL, per germline. The CDR3 loop spans 19 amino acids. Trimming cost V 4 bases and J 4 bases; bases outside gene matches: 12. The specimen was PBMCs or T cells enriched from blood (not recorded which). This chain joins TRBV4-1 and TRBJ2-5; 16 bases are a match to TRBD2. The receptor comes from a woman aged 50 to 65 with acute COVID-19. DNA for the CDR3: TGCGCCAGCAGCCCCCTTGGGACTAGCGGGGGGGCCAGTCCAGAGACCCAGTACTTC. Translation gives CASSPLGTSGGASPETQYF.